These 20 T cell receptor beta chains were all obtained from the same sample, sequenced in a study of response to subunit inactivated influenza vaccine. Each CDR3 protein gets one entry after TCRdb re-called the RT-PCR reads with MiXCR. There are under 950,000 distinct CDR3 sequences in the sample; approximately 21% occur only once, and 10% lies in the top ten. The source was PBMCs from blood, collected 4 to 6 days after vaccination. The receptors derive from a man aged 45-60 years who received an inactivated influenza vaccine.

This clonotype was seen at least ten times. The V gene is TRBV12-3 or TRBV12-4, the J gene TRBJ1-1, with D hard to call. The CDR3 sequence is 14 residues long. Trimming cost V 3 bases and J 1 base, with 9 bases left between them. The CDR3 DNA follows: TGTGCCAGCAGTTTTGCCCCGGGGAACACTGAAGCTTTCTTT. Translation: CASSFAPGNTEAFF.

The rearrangement uses TRBV29-1 and TRBJ2-1, with D uncertain. CDR1 is SQVTM, CDR2 ANQGSEA, per germline. The CDR3 has 16 residues. V was shortened by 1 base and J by 0 bases, with 13 bases between the two germline ends. The DNA of the CDR3 is TGCAGCGTTGAAGGCTTGCGCCAGAGCTCCTACAATGAGCAGTTCTTC. Its translation is CSVEGLRQSSYNEQFF.

The rearrangement joins TRBV20-1 to TRBJ1-1, with a weak D call TRBD1 (5 bases). This CDR3 has 11 amino acids. Germline CDR1 DFQATT, CDR2 SNEGSKA (reference sequence). V lost 3 bases to trimming and J lost 7 bases, with 9 bases between them. DNA of the CDR3: TGCAGTGCTAGGGGGCAGCTTGAAGCTTTCTTT. Translation gives CSARGQLEAFF.

The chain carries TRBV29-1 and TRBJ2-3; TRBD1 matches 7 bases. There are 12 residues in the CDR3. Trimming at V came to 0 bases and at J to 9 bases, leaving 3 bases not matched to a gene. Germline V gives CDR1 SQVTM, CDR2 ANQGSEA. The CDR3 nucleotides read TGCAGCGTTGAAGATACGACAGGGACGCAGTATTTT. Translated, it gives CSVEDTTGTQYF.

This clonotype has a count of ten or more. The rearrangement links TRBV29-1 to TRBJ2-7; 7 bases match TRBD1. With 8 bases clipped from V and 2 bases from J, the junction kept 3 bases outside the gene matches. CDR3 length: 11 residues. Germline CDR1 SQVTM, CDR2 ANQGSEA. Here the CDR3 reads CSTGTAYEQYF. The CDR3 DNA is TGCAGCACAGGGACAGCCTACGAGCAGTACTTC.

This chain links TRBV5-1 with TRBJ1-2, with no clear D. Germline V gives CDR1 SGHRS, CDR2 YFSETQ. This CDR3 contains 12 residues. Trimming stripped 3 bases from V and 6 bases from J, with 9 bases between. CDR3 nucleotides: TGCGCCAGCAGCTCTAGCGGGCATGGCTACACCTTC. This codes for CASSSSGHGYTF.

This clonotype was picked up many times. This sequence joins TRBV6-5 and TRBJ1-2; TRBD1 might be the D (5 bases). The germline V and J ends were trimmed by 8 bases and 7 bases, with 11 bases remaining between them. Germline CDR1 MNHEY, CDR2 SVGAGI. This CDR3 has 11 amino acids. Here the CDR3 reads CASAGRAGYTF. The DNA for the CDR3 is TGTGCCAGCGCGGGCAGGGCTGGCTACACCTTC.

This clonotype has a handful of counts. The chain is built from TRBV12-3 or TRBV12-4 and TRBJ2-6; a possible D gene is TRBD2 (6 bases). V was trimmed by 5 bases and J by 2 bases, leaving 10 bases between them. This CDR3 spans 15 amino acids. The CDR3 DNA sequence: TGTGCCAGCAGTCCCCGACTAGCTGGGGCCAACGTCCTGACTTTC. It translates to CASSPRLAGANVLTF.

This clonotype was observed a handful of times. The V gene is TRBV25-1, the J gene TRBJ2-7; possibly TRBD1 for D (6 bases). V lost 11 bases and J lost 7, with 12 bases in between. The CDR3 totals 10 residues. Germline loops: CDR1 MGHDK, CDR2 SYGVNS. The CDR3: CACGQGEQYF. The CDR3 DNA reads TGTGCCTGTGGGCAGGGGGAGCAGTACTTC.

The rearrangement joins TRBV5-1 to TRBJ2-6; D perhaps matches TRBD1 (5 bases). Trimming stripped 2 bases from V and 5 bases from J, with 14 bases between. Germline CDR1 SGHRS, CDR2 YFSETQ. CDR3 length equals 16 residues. CDR3 sequence (DNA): TGCGCCAGCAGCTTACAGATTGGGGCGAGGGCCAACGTCCTGACTTTC. Amino acid sequence: CASSLQIGARANVLTF.

The V gene is TRBV12-3 or TRBV12-4, the J gene TRBJ2-1, with 9 bases identical to TRBD1. This CDR3 is 15 amino acids long. V was clipped by 6 bases and J by 4 bases; unmatched bases: 7. This CDR3 is CASSTGTGFYNEQFF. In nucleotides, the CDR3 is TGTGCCAGCAGCACAGGGACAGGGTTTTACAATGAGCAGTTCTTC.

This clonotype was detected a few times. CDR3 sequence reads: CASSLLYGGETQYF. The DNA for the CDR3 is TGTGCCAGCAGTTTATTATACGGGGGAGAGACCCAGTACTTC. The chain has TRBV12-3 or TRBV12-4 and TRBJ2-5; weak D call: TRBD2 (6 bases). The CDR3 length is 14 residues. Trimming left V 2 bases short and J 4 bases short, with 11 bases between.

This clonotype was counted a few times. V is TRBV5-6 and J is TRBJ2-7, with 8 positions matching TRBD1. There are 15 residues in the CDR3. Germline V CDR1 and CDR2: SGHDT, YYEEEE. V was clipped by 3 bases and J by 4 bases; unmatched bases: 9. CDR3 loop: CASSWPGTGFYEQYF. CDR3 DNA sequence: TGTGCCAGCAGCTGGCCCGGGACAGGATTTTACGAGCAGTACTTC.

This clonotype was counted a few times. The chain recombines TRBV9 with TRBJ2-5; 9 positions agree with TRBD1. CDR1 is SGDLS, CDR2 YYNGEE, per germline. CDR3 length: 15 residues. J lost 2 bases, V lost 4 bases, and 6 bases had no gene match. This CDR3 is CASSLGTGPQETQYF. CDR3 DNA: TGTGCCAGCAGCCTGGGGACAGGGCCTCAAGAGACCCAGTACTTC.

A few counts support this clonotype. The V and J genes are TRBV5-5 and TRBJ2-7; tentatively, D is TRBD2 (5 bases). The CDR3 length is 14 residues. Germline CDR1 and CDR2: SGHKS and YYEKEE (reference sequence). V lost 0 bases, J lost 5 bases, and 12 bases lay in between. The CDR3 loop is CASSLGGFVDEQYF. CDR3 DNA sequence: TGTGCCAGCAGCTTGGGAGGGTTCGTCGACGAGCAGTACTTC.

This clonotype occurred a few times. V and J are TRBV5-1 and TRBJ2-3; TRBD1 aligns across 9 bases. This CDR3 spans 16 amino acids. Trimming removed 0 bases from V and 4 bases from J; junction bases left unmatched: 6. Germline values: CDR1 SGHRS, CDR2 YFSETQ. Written as DNA, the CDR3 is TGCGCCAGCAGCTTGGAAGGGACAGGGACAGCAGATACGCAGTATTTT. Translation: CASSLEGTGTADTQYF.

V is TRBV6-2 or TRBV6-3 and J is TRBJ2-2; 8 bases line up with TRBD2. This CDR3 spans 15 amino acids. CDR1 MNHEY and CDR2 SVGEGT come from the germline V gene. The trim removed 7 bases at V and 0 bases at J, leaving 4 bases unmatched. The CDR3 region is CASTRGGANTGELFF. CDR3 coding DNA: TGTGCCAGCACCCGGGGGGGGGCGAACACCGGGGAGCTGTTTTTT.

This clonotype was picked up a small number of times. DNA for the CDR3: TGTGCCAGCAGCTTAACTTCCACCTACAATGAGCAGTTCTTC. It codes for CASSLTSTYNEQFF. The J gene is TRBJ2-1, the V gene TRBV7-3, with D unresolved. The germline gives CDR1 SGHTA, CDR2 FQGTGA. Trimming stripped 0 bases from V and 2 bases from J, with 5 bases between. The CDR3 length is 14 residues.

The V call is TRBV20-1, the J call TRBJ2-7; no clear D. The V end was cut by 3 bases, the J end by 0 bases, with 15 bases between. The CDR3 consists of 15 residues. Per germline, CDR1 DFQATT and CDR2 SNEGSKA (reference sequence). The CDR3 coding sequence is TGCAGTGCTAGGTCGGCCGACACCGGCTCCTACGAGCAGTACTTC. It codes for CSARSADTGSYEQYF.

The CDR3, as DNA: TGTGCCAGCAGCTTAACGGGACTACGGTCGGGAGATACGCAGTATTTT. It encodes CASSLTGLRSGDTQYF. The chain combines TRBV7-9 with TRBJ2-3; 7 bases line up with TRBD2. The CDR3 is 16 residues long. V lost 2 bases and J lost 5; bases outside the gene matches: 10. CDR1 SEHNR and CDR2 FQNEAQ come from the germline V gene (reference sequence).